These T cell receptor beta chains were read from a single sample in a study of cytomegalovirus exposure and HLA in healthy donors. Assay: immunoSEQ multiplex PCR; the TCRdb copy retains only in-frame clones and omits some. The sample has about 39,000 clones; the top ten hold approximately 2.9%. Sequencing input: PBMCs. The origin of the receptors is a woman aged 25 to 39 in good health and CMV-seropositive. Both conserved end residues are part of each CDR3. A D gene is named only where the DNA matches it firmly. The size of a clone is reported for some rows only, either as once, few or many, or as a class for expanded clones.

D gene,clone size,V gene,J gene,CDR3 protein,CDR3 DNA
TRBD1,NA,TRBV27,TRBJ2-1,CASSLGQVGEQFF,TGTGCCAGCAGTTTAGGACAGGTCGGTGAGCAGTTCTTC
TRBD1,NA,TRBV5-1,TRBJ2-2,CASSDRQGAGELFF,TGCGCCAGCAGTGACAGACAGGGGGCCGGGGAGCTGTTTTTT
NA,NA,TRBV29-1,TRBJ2-7,CSVVEGALGGEQYF,TGCAGCGTTGTCGAGGGGGCGCTTGGGGGGGAGCAGTACTTC
NA,NA,TRBV27,TRBJ1-5,CASSQAGGGDQPQHF,TGTGCCAGCAGTCAAGCAGGAGGGGGGGATCAGCCCCAGCATTTT
TRBD1,NA,TRBV5-4,TRBJ1-2,CASSLRTGDYGYTF,TGTGCCAGCAGCTTGAGGACAGGGGACTATGGCTACACCTTC
TRBD1,NA,TRBV6-1,TRBJ2-7,CASRPDRGWSYEQYF,TGTGCCAGCAGGCCGGACAGGGGTTGGTCCTACGAGCAGTACTTC
NA,NA,TRBV5-1,TRBJ2-7,CASSLSWGGTYEQYF,TGCGCCAGCAGCTTGTCGTGGGGGGGCACCTACGAGCAGTACTTC
NA,NA,TRBV20-1,TRBJ1-1,CSAVGRTEAFF,TGCAGTGCCGTGGGCAGGACTGAAGCTTTCTTT
TRBD1,NA,TRBV6-1,TRBJ1-5,CASNTGTGMYKPQHF,TGTGCCAGCAATACCGGGACAGGGATGTATAAGCCCCAGCATTTT
NA,NA,TRBV9,TRBJ2-3,CASSSLEGGTDTQYF,TGTGCCAGCAGCTCGCTTGAGGGGGGCACAGATACGCAGTATTTT
NA,NA,TRBV28,TRBJ1-2,CASRQKLGGGTDYGYTF,TGTGCCAGCAGACAAAAGCTGGGCGGGGGGACGGACTATGGCTACACCTTC
TRBD1,NA,TRBV6-5,TRBJ2-1,CASSPRDRDNEQFF,TGTGCCAGCAGCCCCCGGGACAGGGACAATGAGCAGTTCTTC
NA,NA,TRBV10-3,TRBJ1-1,CAIARRGRGTEAFF,TGTGCCATCGCCCGCAGGGGCCGGGGCACTGAAGCTTTCTTT
NA,medium-sized,TRBV7-9,TRBJ1-3,CASLQDGSSGNTIYF,TGTGCCAGCCTGCAGGATGGGAGCTCTGGAAACACCATATATTTT
TRBD1,NA,TRBV6-1,TRBJ1-1,CASRGQGGVNTEAFF,TGTGCCAGCAGAGGACAGGGGGGGGTGAACACTGAAGCTTTCTTT
NA,NA,TRBV30,TRBJ2-7,CAWTPGEGRASNYEQYF,TGTGCCTGGACCCCGGGGGAAGGGAGAGCTTCTAACTACGAGCAGTACTTC